A single sample is the source of the 12 T cell receptor beta chains below, sequenced in a study of T-cell memory formation after mild COVID-19. In TCRdb, the 5' RACE reads were re-called with MiXCR into one record per CDR3 protein. The table lists about 180,000 distinct CDR3 sequences, around a sixth of them singletons. Input material: PBMCs or a T cell subset sorted from them (not recorded which). These receptors came from a man aged 18 to 35 who had mild COVID-19 (a few samples of this study predate the infection). Cell type and time point are not known.

This chain connects TRBV12-3 or TRBV12-4 to TRBJ2-7; no clear D gene. This CDR3 has 14 amino acids. Trimming took 6 bases from V and 3 from J, leaving 15 bases between them. The CDR3, as DNA: TGTGCCAGCAGCCGTCCGGCCAGAGGCTACGAGCAGTACTTC. This translates into CASSRPARGYEQYF.

This clonotype has a handful of counts. The chain joins TRBV7-9 to TRBJ1-4; no firm D call. CDR1 is SEHNR, CDR2 FQNEAQ, per germline (reference sequence). The CDR3 extends over 15 amino acids. Trimming pared 1 base from V and 0 bases from J, leaving 6 bases between. CDR3 DNA: TGTGCCAGCAGCTTAGAGGCAGCAACTAATGAAAAACTGTTTTTT. Its translation: CASSLEAATNEKLFF.

J is TRBJ2-3 and V is TRBV24-1; 8 bases line up with TRBD2. The CDR3 runs to 15 residues. From germline, CDR1 is KGHDR and CDR2 SFDVKD. V lost 4 bases and J lost 1; bases outside the gene matches: 3. The CDR3 region is CATSDAGGGTDTQYF. CDR3 nucleotide sequence: TGTGCCACCAGTGACGCGGGGGGAGGCACAGATACGCAGTATTTT.

This clonotype has only a few counts. In DNA, the CDR3 is TGTGCCAGCAGCCCTCAACTACAGAACACTGAAGCTTTCTTT. This gives the protein CASSPQLQNTEAFF. The rearrangement joins TRBV7-2 to TRBJ1-1, with D unclear. V lost 5 bases and J lost 1, with 11 bases in between. Per the germline V gene, CDR1 is SGHTA and CDR2 is FQGNSA. The CDR3 has 14 amino acids.

This rearrangement joins TRBV6-5 to TRBJ1-6, with D possibly matching TRBD1 (5 bases). Trimming removed 0 bases at V and 8 bases at J, with 11 bases between. CDR1 and CDR2 (germline): MNHEY, SVGAGI. The CDR3 is 15 residues long. The CDR3 here is CASSYSGGVHSPLHF. CDR3 coding DNA: TGTGCCAGCAGTTACTCGGGGGGGGTCCATTCACCCCTCCACTTT.

This clonotype showed up many times. This chain uses TRBV5-1 with TRBJ2-1; 7 bases are shared with TRBD1. Unmatched junction bases numbered 7, after V lost 5 bases and J lost 11 bases. Germline V lookup: CDR1 SGHRS, CDR2 YFSETQ. The CDR3 runs 12 residues. The CDR3 reads CASRNRGPKQFF. CDR3 coding DNA: TGCGCCAGCAGGAACAGGGGACCGAAGCAGTTCTTC.

V is TRBV6-2 or TRBV6-3 and J is TRBJ1-5; TRBD1 matches 8 bases. Germline V gene lookup returns CDR1 MNHEY and CDR2 SVGEGT. CDR3 length: 13 residues. J was trimmed by 6 bases and V by 8 bases; bases with no gene match: 6. The CDR3 loop reads CASGQGAGQPQHF. The CDR3 nucleotides are TGTGCCAGCGGCCAGGGGGCCGGTCAGCCCCAGCATTTT.

The chain is built from TRBV9 and TRBJ1-2; D is ambiguous. Germline V CDR1 and CDR2: SGDLS, YYNGEE. The length of the CDR3 is 14 residues. The ends were cut back, 3 bases at V and 0 bases at J, with 9 bases in the middle. The DNA of the CDR3 is TGTGCCAGCAGCGAGGGAGTCTCTAACTATGGCTACACCTTC. Translated: CASSEGVSNYGYTF.

The sample holds many counts of this clonotype. The chain carries TRBV5-1 and TRBJ1-2; 7 bases map to TRBD1. CDR3 size: 14 residues. V was pared by 2 bases and J by 2 bases, with 3 bases of the junction left unmatched. Germline V gives CDR1 SGHRS, CDR2 YFSETQ. CDR3 in DNA: TGCGCCAGCAGCTTCCGGGACAGCAACTATGGCTACACCTTC. This sequence encodes CASSFRDSNYGYTF. Complete variable domain (other parts from reference TRBV5-1 and TRBJ1-2): KAGVTQTPRYLIKTRGQQVTLSCSPISGHRSVSWYQQTPGQGLQFLFEYFSETQRNKGNFPGRFSGRQFSNSRSEMNVSTLELGDSALYLCASSFRDSNYGYTFGSGTRLTVV.

The chain has TRBV10-3 and TRBJ1-2; D is ambiguous. The germline V gene has CDR1 ENHRY and CDR2 SYGVKD. The CDR3 covers 14 residues. V was pared by 3 bases and J by 0 bases, with 8 bases between. The CDR3: CAISDDTANYGYTF. The DNA of the CDR3 is TGTGCCATCAGTGACGACACAGCTAACTATGGCTACACCTTC.

This clonotype was picked up many times. The J gene is TRBJ1-6, the V gene TRBV2, with 9 bases identical to TRBD1. The V and J ends lost 5 bases and 7 bases, in that order; junction bases with no gene match: 6. This CDR3 is built from 15 residues. CDR1 is SNHLY and CDR2 is FYNNEI in the germline V gene. In nucleotides, the CDR3 is TGTGCCAGCAGTCTCTTCGGACAGGGGAATTCACCCCTCCACTTT. Translated, it gives CASSLFGQGNSPLHF.

This clonotype was seen a handful of times. This CDR3 reads CASSLRGTNGYTF. CDR3 DNA sequence: TGTGCCAGCAGCTTGAGGGGCACCAATGGCTACACCTTC. This chain uses TRBV5-6 with TRBJ1-2, with a weak D call TRBD1 (5 bases). Trimming cost V 1 base and J 6 bases, with 10 bases left between them. Per the germline V gene, CDR1 is SGHDT and CDR2 is YYEEEE. CDR3 length: 13 amino acids. Looking up the rest from reference TRBV5-6 and TRBJ1-2 gives the full variable domain: DAGVTQSPTHLIKTRGQQVTLRCSPKSGHDTVSWYQQALGQGPQFIFQYYEEEERQRGNFPDRFSGHQFPNYSSELNVNALLLGDSALYLCASSLRGTNGYTFGSGTRLTVV.